What follows are 25 T cell receptor beta chains derived from one specimen sequenced in a study of T cell responses to AZD1222 COVID-19 vaccine. Assay used: immunoSEQ multiplex PCR; TCRdb lists only in-frame clones, some missing. This sample has over 100,000 clones, with over 75% found just once. Sequences were derived from peripheral blood, sampled on day 0 of AZD1222 vaccination. The receptors originated from an adult in good health.

V and J are TRBV27 and TRBJ2-7, with D hard to call. Germline loops: CDR1 MNHEY, CDR2 SMNVEV (reference sequence). CDR3 size: 13 residues. V was pared by 2 bases and J by 6 bases, with 11 bases between. CDR3 coding DNA: TGTGCCAGCAGTTTAAGGGTTCATCTCGAGCAGTACTTC. Protein sequence: CASSLRVHLEQYF.

This chain connects TRBV5-8 to TRBJ1-6; possible D gene TRBD1, 6 bases. V was clipped by 5 bases and J by 10 bases, with 16 bases between them. The CDR3 spans 14 residues. Per germline, CDR1 SGHTS and CDR2 YDEGEE. Here the CDR3 DNA reads TGTGCCAGCAGGTTAACAGGGTTACGGTCACCCCTCCACTTT. This translates into CASRLTGLRSPLHF.

The chain uses TRBV5-4 and TRBJ1-4; the D gene is possibly TRBD1 (6 bases). Germline V gives CDR1 SGHNT, CDR2 YYREEE (reference sequence). The CDR3 covers 14 residues. The germline V and J ends were trimmed by 2 bases and 8 bases, with 13 bases remaining between them. DNA for the CDR3: TGTGCCAGCAGCTTAGGGGGTGGGAACGAAAAACTGTTTTTT. This codes for CASSLGGGNEKLFF.

A note on this clone: The CDR3 does not end in the conserved phenylalanine or tryptophan, so this is likely a read error. The limits of the CDR3 on the DNA are not certain, so only TCRdb's listed CDR3 is given. The V and J genes are TRBV2 and TRBJ1-6. Germline lookup yields CDR1 SNHLY and CDR2 FYNNEI. Counting both end residues, the CDR3 totals 12 amino acids. The CDR3: CASRISAGPKVL.

The count of this clone is one. V and J are TRBV5-1 and TRBJ1-4; 7 nucleotides agree with TRBD1. After removal of 3 bases from V and 6 bases from J, the junction contained 8 bases not matched to a gene. The CDR3 is 15 amino acids. Germline lookup yields CDR1 SGHRS and CDR2 YFSETQ. CDR3: CASSSTTGEDEKLFF. The CDR3 DNA reads TGCGCCAGCAGCTCTACTACAGGGGAGGATGAAAAACTGTTTTTT. The complete variable domain, with remaining parts taken from reference TRBV5-1 and TRBJ1-4, reads KAGVTQTPRYLIKTRGQQVTLSCSPISGHRSVSWYQQTPGQGLQFLFEYFSETQRNKGNFPGRFSGRQFSNSRSEMNVSTLELGDSALYLCASSSTTGEDEKLFFGSGTQLSVL.

This chain uses TRBV30 with TRBJ2-6, with D perhaps TRBD2 (6 bases). V lost 8 bases and J lost 1, with 18 bases in between. The CDR3 length is 16 residues. Germline V gene data show CDR1 as GTSNPN and CDR2 as SVGIG (reference sequence). The CDR3 DNA reads TGTGCCAGGAATATGGGGGGTCAGTCTGGGGCCAACGTCCTGACTTTC. It codes for CARNMGGQSGANVLTF.

This clone was recorded only once. V is TRBV10-1 and J is TRBJ1-1; D is unclear. V was clipped by 2 bases and J by 3 bases, with 7 bases between them. The germline gives CDR1 WNHNN, CDR2 SYGVQD (reference sequence). The CDR3 contains 13 residues. Written as DNA, the CDR3 is TGCGCCAGCAGTGAGGGGGAGGACACTGAAGCTTTCTTT. It is translated as CASSEGEDTEAFF.

V is TRBV6-4 and J is TRBJ2-2; TRBD1 agrees at 7 bases. Germline values: CDR1 MRHNA, CDR2 SNTAGT. CDR3 length: 14 residues. Trimming cost V 6 bases and J 3 bases; bases outside gene matches: 4. This CDR3 reads CASSLGTDTGELFF. The CDR3 nucleotides read TGTGCCAGCAGCCTCGGGACAGACACCGGGGAGCTGTTTTTT.

This clone was seen just once. The rearrangement joins TRBV18 to TRBJ1-1; unclear D gene. The CDR3 contains 14 residues. V was shortened by 3 bases and J by 1 base, with 9 bases between the two germline ends. Germline values: CDR1 KGHSH, CDR2 LQKENI. For the CDR3, the DNA is TGTGCCAGCTCACCTTTGGCAGAGAACACTGAAGCTTTCTTT. Its protein is CASSPLAENTEAFF.

This chain uses TRBV3-1 (or the pseudogene TRBV3-2) with TRBJ1-1; perhaps TRBD1 as D (6 bases). This CDR3 comprises 14 residues. Germline lookup yields CDR1 LGHDT and CDR2 YNNKEL (reference sequence). Trimming pared 0 bases from V and 5 bases from J, leaving 10 bases between. DNA for the CDR3: TGTGCCAGCAGCCAAGATGGCAGGGGAACTGAAGCTTTCTTT. Its translation: CASSQDGRGTEAFF.

This chain uses TRBV6-5 with TRBJ1-1; D ambiguous. The CDR3 is 14 residues long. Trimming pared 0 bases from V and 2 bases from J, leaving 7 bases between. In germline, CDR1 is MNHEY, CDR2 SVGAGI. The CDR3 loop is CASSYSDPNTEAFF. The CDR3 DNA sequence: TGTGCCAGCAGTTACTCGGACCCCAACACTGAAGCTTTCTTT.

The genes are TRBV19 and TRBJ1-2; TRBD1 agrees at 9 bases. This CDR3 has 14 amino acids. V trimming: 5 bases; J trimming: 3 bases; junction bases outside the gene matches: 4. Germline values: CDR1 LNHDA, CDR2 SQIVND (reference sequence). CDR3 nucleotides: TGTGCCAGTAGTCAACAGGGGGCGGACTATGGCTACACCTTC. It translates to CASSQQGADYGYTF. The full variable domain, rest sourced from reference TRBV19 and TRBJ1-2, is DGGITQSPKYLFRKEGQNVTLSCEQNLNHDAMYWYRQDPGQGLRLIYYSQIVNDFQKGDIAEGYSVSREKKESFPLTVTSAQKNPTAFYLCASSQQGADYGYTFGSGTRLTVV.

The chain uses TRBV4-1 and TRBJ1-2, with 9 bases lining up with TRBD1. V trimming: 2 bases; J trimming: 6 bases; junction bases outside the gene matches: 10. CDR3 length: 16 amino acids. CDR1 is MGHRA and CDR2 is YSYEKL in the germline V gene. In nucleotides, the CDR3 is TGCGCCAGCAGCCAAACTATCACAGGGGGCGCGGATGGCTACACCTTC. It is translated as CASSQTITGGADGYTF.

The chain has TRBV7-9 and TRBJ1-2; D gene unclear. Trimming took off 4 bases at V and 7 bases at J, with 13 bases between the two ends. Per the germline V gene, CDR1 is SEHNR and CDR2 is FQNEAQ (reference sequence). The CDR3 sequence is 13 residues long. The CDR3 coding sequence is TGTGCCAGCAGCTACAACCGGGCCGCTGGCTACACCTTC. Protein product: CASSYNRAAGYTF.

The V call is TRBV2, the J call TRBJ1-5; a weak D match, TRBD1 (6 bases). Germline-derived CDR1 and CDR2 are SNHLY and FYNNEI. There are 15 residues in the CDR3. Trimming shortened V by 6 bases and J by 9 bases, and 21 bases separated the two germline ends. For the CDR3, the DNA is TGTGCCAGCAGGCTTGGGGGCTCGGAATATGCGCCCCAGCATTTT. The encoded protein is CASRLGGSEYAPQHF.

The chain recombines TRBV23-1 with TRBJ2-5, with 7 bases identical to TRBD1. TRBV23-1 is an open reading frame, and its role is uncertain. The trim removed 5 bases at V and 2 bases at J, leaving 11 bases unmatched. This CDR3 has 16 residues. CDR3 residues: CASSANRDSIQETQYF. CDR3 bases: TGCGCCAGCAGTGCAAACCGGGACAGCATTCAAGAGACCCAGTACTTC.

The rearrangement links TRBV6-5 to TRBJ1-2; tentative D call: TRBD1 (5 bases). The CDR3 totals 13 residues. Germline V CDR1 and CDR2: MNHEY, SVGAGI. Deletions cut 5 bases from V and 2 bases from J, with 9 bases between. CDR3 residues: CASSLDNNYGYTF. CDR3 DNA sequence: TGTGCCAGCAGTCTGGACAACAACTATGGCTACACCTTC.

V is TRBV11-3 and J is TRBJ1-6; TRBD1 agrees at 9 bases. CDR1 and CDR2 from the germline V gene are SGHNT and YENEEA. V was clipped by 5 bases and J by 8 bases; unmatched bases: 16. This CDR3 contains 18 residues. Here the CDR3 DNA reads TGTGCCAGCAGCACACGAAATCGGGACAGGGTTGGGGATTCACCCCTCCACTTT. Encoded protein: CASSTRNRDRVGDSPLHF.

The chain uses TRBV18 and TRBJ1-1; D unclear. Trimming stripped 5 bases from V and 0 bases from J, with 13 bases between. Looked up from germline, CDR1 is KGHSH and CDR2 is LQKENI. The CDR3 is 15 amino acids. Written as DNA, the CDR3 is TGTGCCAGCTCAATTGATGTCAGGATGAACACTGAAGCTTTCTTT. This sequence encodes CASSIDVRMNTEAFF.

This clone was observed many times. The chain links TRBV6-5 to TRBJ1-5; 9 bases line up with TRBD1. CDR1 and CDR2 (germline): MNHEY, SVGAGI. V was clipped by 2 bases and J by 11 bases; unmatched bases: 13. This CDR3 comprises 16 residues. CDR3 amino acids: CASSYLHLGQGGTQHF. The DNA of the CDR3 is TGTGCCAGCAGTTACCTTCACCTGGGACAGGGAGGGACCCAGCATTTT.

V gene TRBV7-9 combines with J gene TRBJ2-7, with D perhaps matching TRBD2 (5 bases). The V gene's germline CDR1 is SEHNR and CDR2 FQNEAQ (reference sequence). The V and J ends lost 1 base and 0 bases respectively, with 7 bases between them. The CDR3 runs to 14 residues. The CDR3 loop reads CASSLVGSSYEQYF. In DNA form, the CDR3 reads TGTGCCAGCAGCTTAGTGGGGAGCTCCTACGAGCAGTACTTC. Combining the CDR3 with reference TRBV7-9 and TRBJ2-7 gives the whole variable domain DTGVSQNPRHKITKRGQNVTFRCDPISEHNRLYWYRQTLGQGPEFLTYFQNEAQLEKSRLLSDRFSAERPKGSFSTLEIQRTEQGDSAMYLCASSLVGSSYEQYFGPGTRLTVT.

The chain uses TRBV24-1 and TRBJ1-5; D perhaps matches TRBD1 (6 bases). Germline V gene lookup returns CDR1 KGHDR and CDR2 SFDVKD. Trimming removed 4 bases at V and 5 bases at J, with 11 bases between. The CDR3 is 14 residues long. DNA for the CDR3: TGTGCCACCAGTGACGGACAGCCGGATCAGCCCCAGCATTTT. Its translation is CATSDGQPDQPQHF.

The gene calls are TRBV5-4 and TRBJ1-2, with D perhaps TRBD1 (6 bases). The CDR3 contains 13 residues. Germline CDR1 and CDR2: SGHNT and YYREEE (reference sequence). V lost 4 bases, J lost 8 bases, and 15 bases lay in between. The DNA of the CDR3 is TGTGCCAGCAGCCTGGCGGGGGGCCAGGGCTACACCTTC. As protein: CASSLAGGQGYTF.

The count of this clone is one. The V call is TRBV9, the J call TRBJ2-4; D is perhaps TRBD2 (5 bases). V was shortened by 0 bases and J by 12 bases, with 16 bases between the two germline ends. Germline V gene lookup returns CDR1 SGDLS and CDR2 YYNGEE. There are 14 residues in the CDR3. CDR3 sequence reads: CASSVVGFGVSQYF. The CDR3 DNA is TGTGCCAGCAGCGTAGTGGGGTTCGGGGTAAGTCAGTACTTC.

The rearrangement joins TRBV12-2 to TRBJ2-7. TRBV12-2 is classified as a pseudogene. This CDR3 contains 8 residues. The CDR3 nucleotides read TGTGCAAGTCGCTTATTGTACTTC. Translation gives CASRLLYF.